A single sample is the source of the 20 T cell receptor beta chains below, sequenced in a study of blood T cells in healthy people across ages. Alongside a J-beta primer mix, a sample-barcoded 5' primer served in a second PCR lasting about 7 to 11 cycles. Via MiXCR, TCRdb re-called the 5' RACE reads, giving one row per CDR3 protein. Of approximately 780,000 distinct CDR3 sequences in the sample, around 25% are singletons; the top ten hold around 3%. Separately, the same data were catalogued under a study of T cells of mothers and their children.

Sequences were obtained from blood. The receptors derive from a boy aged 5-17 years in good health.

This clonotype was seen only a few times. The CDR3 bases are TGTGCCAGCAGTTTGGGATCAAACCCACGGGGCTCCTACAATGAGCAGTTCTTC. This gives the protein CASSLGSNPRGSYNEQFF. The V and J genes are TRBV28 and TRBJ2-1; perhaps TRBD2 as D (5 bases). Per germline, CDR1 MDHEN and CDR2 SYDVKM. Trimming removed 3 bases from V and 0 bases from J, with 18 bases in between. The length of the CDR3 is 18 residues. Full variable domain (remainder filled in from reference TRBV28 and TRBJ2-1): DVKVTQSSRYLVKRTGEKVFLECVQDMDHENMFWYRQDPGLGLRLIYFSYDVKMKEKGDIPEGYSVSREKKERFSLILESASTNQTSMYLCASSLGSNPRGSYNEQFFGPGTRLTVL.

This clonotype was seen more than once but under ten times. The V gene is TRBV12-5, the J gene TRBJ2-5; weak D call: TRBD1 (5 bases). The DNA end is more similar to TRBJ2-7, so the J call may be wrong. The CDR3 consists of 13 residues. The germline gives CDR1 LGHNT, CDR2 FRNRAP. CDR3 nucleotide sequence: TGTGCTAGTGGTTTGGGCCAGGGCTACGAGCAGTACTTC. Protein: CASGLGQGYEQYF.

The rearrangement uses TRBV7-9 and TRBJ2-5; no reliable D call. The J call may be mistaken, given a closer DNA end match to TRBJ2-1. Germline CDR1 and CDR2: SEHNR and FQNEAQ (reference sequence). The CDR3 loop spans 12 amino acids. This CDR3 is CASSPTFNEQFF. CDR3 DNA sequence: TGTGCCAGCAGCCCCACCTTCAATGAGCAGTTCTTC.

This clonotype was picked up a small number of times. The CDR3 loop is CSSTGSSTDTQYF. In DNA, the CDR3 is TGCAGTTCGACCGGGTCCAGCACAGATACGCAGTATTTT. The gene calls are TRBV20-1 and TRBJ2-3; no reliable D call. V was shortened by 8 bases and J by 0 bases, with 12 bases between the two germline ends. The CDR3 extends over 13 amino acids. Germline CDR1 is DFQATT and CDR2 is SNEGSKA (reference sequence).

This clonotype was seen many times. This rearrangement joins TRBV20-1 to TRBJ2-1; unclear D gene. V lost 3 bases to trimming and J lost 3 bases, with 15 bases between them. This CDR3 spans 15 amino acids. The germline gives CDR1 DFQATT, CDR2 SNEGSKA (reference sequence). The CDR3 coding sequence is TGCAGTGCTAGTCCGGACCGCTACGACTACAATGAGCAGTTCTTC. Translation: CSASPDRYDYNEQFF.

This clonotype was seen a handful of times. The J gene is TRBJ2-5, the V gene TRBV25-1; 7 bases map to TRBD1. The ends lost 8 bases at V and 10 bases at J; junction bases unmatched: 16. CDR3 size: 14 residues. Germline loops: CDR1 MGHDK, CDR2 SYGVNS. As DNA, the CDR3 is TGTGCCAGCGGTATCGACAGGGACCTTGACGGCCAGTACTTC. Its translation: CASGIDRDLDGQYF.

The chain links TRBV15 to TRBJ2-7; D tentatively reads TRBD1 or TRBD2 (5 bases each). V was trimmed by 5 bases and J by 2 bases, leaving 16 bases between them. This CDR3 region has 15 residues. The germline gives CDR1 LNHNV, CDR2 YYDKDF (reference sequence). The DNA of the CDR3 is TGTGCCACCAGCCCCAATCTTGGGGGAACCTACGAGCAGTACTTC. Its protein is CATSPNLGGTYEQYF. Full variable domain (missing parts from reference TRBV15 and TRBJ2-7): DAMVIQNPRYQVTQFGKPVTLSCSQTLNHNVMYWYQQKSSQAPKLLFHYYDKDFNNEADTPDNFQSRRPNTSFCFLDIRSPGLGDTAMYLCATSPNLGGTYEQYFGPGTRLTVT.

The genes are TRBV7-3 and TRBJ2-5; 9 nucleotides agree with TRBD1. V lost 5 bases and J lost 3; bases outside the gene matches: 4. CDR1 and CDR2 from the germline V gene are SGHTA and FQGTGA. The CDR3 loop spans 14 amino acids. The CDR3 sequence is CASSPGDREETQYF. The CDR3, as DNA: TGTGCCAGCAGCCCCGGGGACAGGGAAGAGACCCAGTACTTC. Full variable domain (outside the CDR3, taken from reference TRBV7-3 and TRBJ2-5): GAGVSQTPSNKVTEKGKYVELRCDPISGHTALYWYRQSLGQGPEFLIYFQGTGAADDSGLPNDRFFAVRPEGSVSTLKIQRTERGDSAVYLCASSPGDREETQYFGPGTRLLVL.

The chain links TRBV28 to TRBJ2-5; D is uncertain. Gene TRBJ2-7 matches the end of the DNA better, so the J call may be wrong. CDR1 and CDR2 from the germline V gene are MDHEN and SYDVKM. This CDR3 comprises 13 residues. The CDR3 protein is CASAVPSSYEQYF. In DNA, the CDR3 is TGTGCCAGCGCCGTGCCGAGCTCCTACGAGCAGTACTTC.

The rearrangement joins TRBV20-1 to TRBJ2-5, with D perhaps TRBD1 or TRBD2 (5 bases each). This CDR3 region has 13 residues. CDR1 DFQATT and CDR2 SNEGSKA come from the germline V gene (reference sequence). Trimming took 5 bases from V and 1 from J, leaving 11 bases between them. CDR3 protein: CSAGTGLQETQYF. The CDR3 nucleotides read TGCAGTGCTGGGACGGGTCTCCAAGAGACCCAGTACTTC.

This clonotype was counted only a few times. The V call is TRBV29-1, the J call TRBJ2-4, with D unresolved. Germline values: CDR1 SQVTM, CDR2 ANQGSEA. With 1 base removed from V and 9 bases from J, the gap between germline ends came to 10 bases. CDR3 length equals 12 residues. The CDR3 DNA reads as TGCAGCGTTGAAGGGACCCCGGGCATTCAGTACTTC. This translates into CSVEGTPGIQYF.

This clonotype has more than one count but fewer than ten. The V and J genes are TRBV6-5 and TRBJ1-1, with D possibly matching TRBD1 (5 bases). The CDR3 runs 15 residues. The germline CDR1 and CDR2 sequences are MNHEY and SVGAGI. V was cut by 0 bases and J by 5 bases, with 13 bases left in between. CDR3 protein: CASSYSSGGPTEAFF. DNA for the CDR3: TGTGCCAGCAGTTACTCGAGTGGGGGTCCAACTGAAGCTTTCTTT.

This chain links TRBV29-1 with TRBJ1-2; TRBD1 is a possible D gene (5 bases). The germline gives CDR1 SQVTM, CDR2 ANQGSEA. Between the trimmed V and J ends, which lost 7 bases and 8 bases, there was a span of 14 bases. The CDR3 covers 11 residues. CDR3 DNA: TGCAGCGCCAGGGCCAGGAGGGGCTACACCTTC. Protein: CSARARRGYTF.

The chain recombines TRBV6-5 with TRBJ2-5, with 7 bases fitting TRBD2. The CDR3 extends over 13 amino acids. V was pared by 5 bases and J by 0 bases, with 0 bases of the junction left unmatched. Looked up from germline, CDR1 is MNHEY and CDR2 is SVGAGI. In nucleotides, the CDR3 is TGTGCCAGCAGTGGGACTAACCAAGAGACCCAGTACTTC. Protein sequence: CASSGTNQETQYF.

The CDR3, as DNA: TGTGCCAGCAGTCAGAGGGACAGGGGTATCGACACTGAAGCTTTCTTT. Its protein is CASSQRDRGIDTEAFF. The gene calls are TRBV6-1 and TRBJ1-1, with 10 bases matching TRBD1. The CDR3 extends over 16 amino acids. The junction had 9 bases not matched to a gene; V was cut back by 5 bases and J by 3 bases. CDR1 is MNHNS, CDR2 SASEGT, per germline.

In its sample, this clonotype was seen once. The chain carries TRBV5-1 and TRBJ2-3; D possibly matches TRBD1 or TRBD2 (5 bases each). CDR3 length: 15 amino acids. Germline V CDR1 and CDR2: SGHRS, YFSETQ. The V gene lost 8 bases and the J gene lost 2 bases, with 18 bases spanning the gap. CDR3 DNA: TGCGCCAGTATGCTATCCGGGGCGCACACAGATACGCAGTATTTT. As protein: CASMLSGAHTDTQYF.

V is TRBV12-3 or TRBV12-4 and J is TRBJ2-5; TRBD1 matches 8 bases. The CDR3 consists of 13 residues. With 1 base clipped from V and 12 bases from J, the junction kept 7 bases outside the gene matches. This CDR3 reads CASSLEERQGKYF. Here the CDR3 DNA reads TGTGCCAGCAGTTTAGAGGAACGACAGGGGAAGTACTTC.

The chain carries TRBV5-1 and TRBJ2-5; D is undetermined. Germline assignment: CDR1 SGHRS and CDR2 YFSETQ. This CDR3 has 15 residues. Trimming stripped 7 bases from V and 2 bases from J, with 18 bases between. CDR3 protein: CASCRGEKFQETQYF. CDR3 bases: TGCGCCAGCTGCCGTGGGGAAAAATTTCAAGAGACCCAGTACTTC.

The chain is built from TRBV28 and TRBJ1-3; D possibly corresponds to TRBD1 (5 bases). V lost 5 bases, J lost 6 bases, and 11 bases lay in between. The germline CDR1 and CDR2 sequences are MDHEN and SYDVKM. There are 13 residues in the CDR3. The CDR3 here is CASSLQESNTIYF. CDR3 sequence (DNA): TGTGCCAGCAGTCTACAGGAATCAAACACCATATATTTT.

This chain connects TRBV2 to TRBJ2-4; D remains ambiguous. CDR1 SNHLY and CDR2 FYNNEI come from the germline V gene. The CDR3 contains 11 residues. The V end was cut by 8 bases, the J end by 0 bases, with 2 bases between. CDR3 sequence reads: CASLAKNIQYF. The DNA for the CDR3 is TGTGCCAGCTTAGCCAAAAACATTCAGTACTTC.